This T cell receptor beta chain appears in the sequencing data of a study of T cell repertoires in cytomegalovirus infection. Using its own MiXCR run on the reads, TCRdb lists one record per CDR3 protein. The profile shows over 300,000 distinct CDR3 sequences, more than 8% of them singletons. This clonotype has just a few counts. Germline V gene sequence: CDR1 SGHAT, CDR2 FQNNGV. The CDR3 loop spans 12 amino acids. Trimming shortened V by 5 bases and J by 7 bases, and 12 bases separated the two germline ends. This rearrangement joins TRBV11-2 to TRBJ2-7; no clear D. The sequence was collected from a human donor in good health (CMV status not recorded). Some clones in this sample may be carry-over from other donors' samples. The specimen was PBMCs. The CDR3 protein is CASSPTRGEQYF. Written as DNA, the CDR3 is TGTGCCAGCAGCCCGACACGTGGAGAGCAGTACTTC. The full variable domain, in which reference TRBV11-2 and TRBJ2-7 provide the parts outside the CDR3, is EAGVAQSPRYKIIEKRQSVAFWCNPISGHATLYWYQQILGQGPKLLIQFQNNGVVDDSQLPKDRFSAERLKGVDSTLKIQPAKLEDSAVYLCASSPTRGEQYFGPGTRLTVT.